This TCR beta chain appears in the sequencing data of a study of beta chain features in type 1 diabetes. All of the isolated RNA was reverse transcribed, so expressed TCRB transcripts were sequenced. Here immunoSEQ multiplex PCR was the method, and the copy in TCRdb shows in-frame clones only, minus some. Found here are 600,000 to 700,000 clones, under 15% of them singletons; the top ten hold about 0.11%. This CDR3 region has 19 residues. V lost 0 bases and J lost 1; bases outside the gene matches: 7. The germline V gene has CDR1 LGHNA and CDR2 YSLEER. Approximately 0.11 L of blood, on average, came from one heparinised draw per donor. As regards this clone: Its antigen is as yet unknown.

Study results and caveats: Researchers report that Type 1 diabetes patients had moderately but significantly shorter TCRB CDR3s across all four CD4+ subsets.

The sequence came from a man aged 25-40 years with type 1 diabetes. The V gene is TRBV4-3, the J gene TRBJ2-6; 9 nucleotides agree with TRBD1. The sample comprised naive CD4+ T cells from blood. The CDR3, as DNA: TGCGCCAGCAGCCAAGATCGGACAGGGGATACTTCTGGGGCCAACGTCCTGACTTTC. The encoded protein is CASSQDRTGDTSGANVLTF.